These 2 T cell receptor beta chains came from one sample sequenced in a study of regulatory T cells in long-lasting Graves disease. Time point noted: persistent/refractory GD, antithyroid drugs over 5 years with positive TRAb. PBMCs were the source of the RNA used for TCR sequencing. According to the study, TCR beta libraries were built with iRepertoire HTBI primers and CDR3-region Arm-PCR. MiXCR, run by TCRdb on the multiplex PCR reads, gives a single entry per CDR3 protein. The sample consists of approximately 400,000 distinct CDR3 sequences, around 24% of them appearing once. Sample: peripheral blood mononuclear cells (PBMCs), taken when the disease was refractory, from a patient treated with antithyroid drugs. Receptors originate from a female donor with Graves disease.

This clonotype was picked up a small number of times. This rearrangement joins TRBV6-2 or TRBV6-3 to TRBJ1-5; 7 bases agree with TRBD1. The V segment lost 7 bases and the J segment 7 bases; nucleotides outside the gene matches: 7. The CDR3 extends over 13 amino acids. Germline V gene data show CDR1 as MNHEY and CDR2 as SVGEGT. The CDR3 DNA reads TGTGCCAGCAACCCCTCAGGGGGACAGCCCCAGCATTTT. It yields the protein CASNPSGGQPQHF.

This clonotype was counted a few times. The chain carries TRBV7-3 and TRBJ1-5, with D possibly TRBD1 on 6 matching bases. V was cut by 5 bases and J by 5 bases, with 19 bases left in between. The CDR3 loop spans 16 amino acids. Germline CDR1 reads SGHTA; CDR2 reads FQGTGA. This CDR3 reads CASSQKQGNLDQPQHF. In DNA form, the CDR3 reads TGTGCCAGCAGCCAAAAACAGGGTAACCTCGATCAGCCCCAGCATTTT.